This TCR beta chain was sequenced in a study of shared clonotypes between healthy human individuals (dated by TCRdb to between 2020 and 2021). In the study overall: A few men and two women, aged 18 to 49 years, made up the cohort. For each donor, CD4 naive and CD4 memory were each run on three plates, CD8 naive on two plates, and CD8 memory on one plate. To estimate repertoire size and how much clonotypes are shared between individuals, the study performed deep sequencing of blood TCR repertoires from a few healthy adults. Libraries were prepared and TCR repertoires were sequenced by different laboratories using diverse techniques, in order to increase sequencing depth and limit assay-specific biases. Per donor, leukapheresis produced somewhere between about 0.94 and 9 billion PBMCs. What the study reported, not specific to this receptor: Because the study included a small number of donors, the genetic and exposure-history diversity represented was limited. Sampling was limited to blood, and TCR repertoires in tissue likely differ from TCR repertoires in blood. Pairwise subsampling led to the expectation that sequencing depth would affect the degree of clonotype sharing among donors. Rarefaction of sorted-subset datasets indicated incomplete sequencing despite the large sequencing depth. Higher generation probabilities were observed for clonotypes shared by all four sorted-subset donors than for non-shared clonotypes. Sharing across a handful of donors was observed for roughly 5% of naive CD4, 3.5% of naive CD8, about 2.3% of memory CD4, and roughly 0.4% of memory CD8 clonotypes. Estimated clonotype richness was generally larger for naive than for memory subsets.

CD8 naive samples were CD45RO-negative cells positively selected for CCR7, giving a CD45RA+CCR7+ population that excluded TemRA cells. The donors were healthy, HIV-negative adults who had no recently reported acute infections or vaccinations. Only Caucasian adults living in Nashville, Tennessee, USA were represented among the donors. After blood collection by leukapheresis, PBMCs were isolated using Ficoll-Histopaque density gradient centrifugation and then cryopreserved in the vapor phase of liquid nitrogen. Analytical flow cytometry was used to check the purity and quantity of each magnetically sorted T cell population. Genomic DNA was isolated from every sorted fraction and measured by UV absorbance on a Nanodrop 2000c. Concerning this clone itself: Its antigen target is currently unknown. Qualities for individual bases were not recorded, and no much larger clone is one base off.

According to the germline V gene (reference sequence), CDR1 reads MNHEY and CDR2 reads SMNVEV. The junction shows trimming of 0 bases on V and 5 bases on J, and the gene matches do not reach 7 bases of it. The CDR3 sequence holds 16 residues, the cysteine and phenylalanine included. The CDR3 DNA has 48 bases and is translated from base 1. Using the deep immunoSEQ assay, TCR CDR3 regions were amplified from genomic DNA by multiplex PCR. Extracted genomic DNA from each cell subset was distributed evenly across all wells of several immunoSEQ 96-well plates, and each plate was treated as a replicate. For sorted subsets, 200 ng of genomic DNA, equivalent to about 30,000 T cell genomes, went into each replicate PCR. The purified libraries were quantified using a Qubit 3.0 fluorometer, sized with a Bioanalyzer 2100, and then quantified again using the KAPA Library Quantification kit. Every immunoSEQ 96-well plate was sequenced on a separate single-read 150-cycle Illumina NextSeq 550 flow cell. Turning to the authors' computational methods: The immunoSEQ output contained only junctional sequences without quality scores, so filtering could not match that applied to full-length reads. To assign V/J genes and CDR3, sequences were annotated using PyIR, a Python wrapper for IgBLAST v1.9, with IMGT germline references. Any read was removed if the V/J assignment was weak (E-value above 1e-6), the CDR3 was missing, or the read contained stop codons, out-of-frame junctions, or ambiguous translated residues. V3J clonotypes were defined as sequences sharing an identical inferred V gene, J gene, and CDR3 amino acid sequence. To compute the percentage overlap between repertoires, the number of shared unique clonotypes was divided by the size of the smaller repertoire. RTK rarefaction, the Chao1 estimator, and Recon v2.1 estimates of unobserved clonotypes were used to assess repertoire richness. For all TCRbeta clonotypes obtained by the gDNA method from four donors, generation probabilities were computed with OLGA. This immuneACCESS table, as held by TCRdb, lists in-frame sequences with V and J called but not all clones. Of the missing ones, under half trace to an unresolved V gene in checked studies; the others have no known cause. V, J and clone size derive from that table, while D and trimming were established from the DNA sequence. The sample table holds nearly 2 million clones, of which around 96% were seen once. The top ten hold around 1% of the sample.

The chain was built from TRBV27 and TRBJ2-1; 7 central nucleotides agree with TRBD2. This TCR came from a man younger than 30 in good health. Sequencing was performed on naive CD8+ T cells sorted from blood. Interpreted using the paper, the cell subset or site label stands for: CD45RA+CCR7+. The CDR3 corresponds to CASSLSAGETNNEQFF. The nucleotide sequence is given as TGTGCCAGCAGTTTATCTGCGGGGGAGACTAACAATGAGCAGTTCTTC.